These 2 T cell receptor beta chains share one sample of origin, sequenced in a study of blood T cell repertoires in COVID-19. Assay used: immunoSEQ multiplex PCR; TCRdb lists only in-frame clones, some missing. The table shows about 72,000 clones, with 80% to 90% occurring only once. Input material: peripheral blood. These TCRs come from a man between 65 and 79 years old with active or convalescent COVID-19.

This chain uses TRBV2 with TRBJ1-1; 7 bases map to TRBD1. The CDR3 is 14 amino acids. The V gene end was trimmed by 7 bases and the J gene end by 2 bases; junction bases not matched to a gene: 7. In germline, CDR1 is SNHLY, CDR2 FYNNEI. CDR3 nucleotide sequence: TGTGCCAGCACCCTAGGGGGCGCTAACACTGAAGCTTTCTTT. Amino acid sequence: CASTLGGANTEAFF.

The chain combines TRBV9 with TRBJ2-3; D not resolved. CDR1 is SGDLS, CDR2 YYNGEE, per germline. This CDR3 has 14 residues. Trimming left V 3 bases short and J 1 base short, with 9 bases between. In DNA form, the CDR3 reads TGTGCCAGCAGCGCTCCTCAGGGCACAGATACGCAGTATTTT. As protein: CASSAPQGTDTQYF.